What follows are 15 T cell receptor beta chains derived from one specimen sequenced in a study of shared clonotypes between healthy human individuals. TCRdb's table, derived via immunoSEQ multiplex PCR, lists solely in-frame clones and lacks some. The repertoire has a few million clones, approximately 92% of them found once; the top ten carry about 0.13%. The source material was naive CD4+ T cells sorted from blood. The subset: CD45RA+ positively selected. These receptors all come from a man aged 18 to 29 in good health.

This rearrangement joins TRBV11-2 to TRBJ2-3; 12 bases are a match to TRBD2. The CDR3 spans 16 residues. The germline CDR1 and CDR2 sequences are SGHAT and FQNNGV. The V and J ends lost 0 bases and 4 bases, in that order; junction bases with no gene match: 2. The CDR3: CASSLELAGGSDTQYF. Here the CDR3 DNA reads TGTGCCAGCAGCTTAGAACTAGCGGGGGGTTCAGATACGCAGTATTTT.

V is TRBV7-2 and J is TRBJ1-2; weak D call: TRBD1 (6 bases). Trimming took off 5 bases at V and 8 bases at J, with 15 bases between the two ends. CDR1 SGHTA and CDR2 FQGNSA come from the germline V gene. The CDR3 loop spans 13 amino acids. The CDR3 nucleotides read TGTGCCAGCAGCGCCGTAGGGGGGCAAGGCTACACCTTC. It translates to CASSAVGGQGYTF.

The rearrangement links TRBV7-2 to TRBJ1-1, with D possibly being TRBD1 (5 bases). The germline CDR1 and CDR2 sequences are SGHTA and FQGNSA. The CDR3 contains 14 residues. V lost 5 bases and J lost 8, with 18 bases in between. This CDR3 is CASSPTEPLQEAFF. DNA of the CDR3: TGTGCCAGCAGCCCGACAGAGCCCCTTCAGGAAGCTTTCTTT.

The chain uses TRBV19 and TRBJ1-1; a possible D gene is TRBD1 (6 bases). Trimming shortened V by 8 bases and J by 0 bases, and 10 bases separated the two germline ends. This CDR3 is built from 13 residues. The germline gives CDR1 LNHDA, CDR2 SQIVND (reference sequence). The CDR3 spells CASQTGMNTEAFF. The DNA of the CDR3 is TGTGCCAGTCAAACAGGGATGAACACTGAAGCTTTCTTT.

CDR3 in DNA: TGTGCCAGCAGTGAAGAAGGACAGAATTCTGTAAGCTCTGGAAACACCATATATTTT. Its protein is CASSEEGQNSVSSGNTIYF. The J gene is TRBJ1-3, the V gene TRBV2; a weak D match, TRBD1 (6 bases). V was shortened by 1 base and J by 0 bases, with 19 bases between the two germline ends. This CDR3 comprises 19 residues. Germline V gene sequence: CDR1 SNHLY, CDR2 FYNNEI.

The rearrangement links TRBV4-1 to TRBJ2-6, with D perhaps matching TRBD2 (6 bases). The CDR3 has 17 residues. Germline V CDR1 and CDR2: MGHRA, YSYEKL. V gave up 0 bases and J gave up 2 bases, with 11 bases separating them. The CDR3 DNA reads TGCGCCAGCAGCCAAGAAAGACGGGAGCCTGGGGCCAACGTCCTGACTTTC. This gives the protein CASSQERREPGANVLTF.

V is TRBV2 and J is TRBJ2-1; 12 bases match TRBD2. V was clipped by 5 bases and J by 6 bases; unmatched bases: 11. The germline gives CDR1 SNHLY, CDR2 FYNNEI. The CDR3 runs to 17 residues. CDR3 coding DNA: TGTGCCAGCAGTCCCCCGCTCCCGGGACTAGCGGGCAATGAGCAGTTCTTC. Translation: CASSPPLPGLAGNEQFF.

The rearrangement links TRBV6-5 to TRBJ2-1; TRBD2 matches 14 bases. Unmatched junction bases numbered 7, after V lost 7 bases and J lost 11 bases. Per germline, CDR1 MNHEY and CDR2 SVGAGI. This CDR3 region has 14 residues. This chain's CDR3 is CASTTGTSGSKQFF. The DNA of the CDR3 is TGTGCCAGCACTACCGGGACTAGCGGGAGCAAGCAGTTCTTC.

In this sample, this clone turned up a few times. The chain carries TRBV5-1 and TRBJ1-6, with D hard to call. CDR3 size: 16 residues. Trimming shortened V by 0 bases and J by 7 bases, and 14 bases separated the two germline ends. Per germline, CDR1 SGHRS and CDR2 YFSETQ. The CDR3 is CASSLDAAGANSPLHF. In DNA, the CDR3 is TGCGCCAGCAGCTTGGATGCTGCAGGCGCCAATTCACCCCTCCACTTT.

The chain combines TRBV5-4 with TRBJ1-2; D is unclear. Trimming shortened V by 4 bases and J by 4 bases, and 8 bases separated the two germline ends. This CDR3 contains 12 residues. Germline CDR1 SGHNT, CDR2 YYREEE (reference sequence). CDR3 protein: CASSEEGYGYTF. CDR3 in DNA: TGTGCCAGCAGCGAGGAGGGCTATGGCTACACCTTC.

This clone was observed once. The chain links TRBV30 to TRBJ2-3; D may be TRBD2 (6 bases). This CDR3 has 16 amino acids. Germline V CDR1 and CDR2: GTSNPN, SVGIG (reference sequence). V was trimmed by 1 base and J by 0 bases, leaving 14 bases between them. CDR3 protein: CAWSEKRASSTDTQYF. For the CDR3, the DNA is TGTGCCTGGAGTGAGAAGCGGGCCTCTAGCACAGATACGCAGTATTTT.

This clone was seen more than once but under ten times. V is TRBV30 and J is TRBJ1-1, with D tentatively TRBD1 (6 bases). The CDR3 is 14 residues long. The V end lost 3 bases, the J end lost 3 bases, and 14 bases lay between the germline ends. Germline CDR1 reads GTSNPN; CDR2 reads SVGIG (reference sequence). In DNA form, the CDR3 reads TGTGCCTGGAGGGGGGGCCTAAGGGACACTGAAGCTTTCTTT. Its protein product is CAWRGGLRDTEAFF.

V and J are TRBV7-9 and TRBJ1-1; D call uncertain. Germline CDR1 reads SEHNR; CDR2 reads FQNEAQ (reference sequence). V was trimmed by 0 bases and J by 3 bases, leaving 5 bases between them. The CDR3 has 13 residues. DNA for the CDR3: TGTGCCAGCAGCTTAGCCCTTTACACTGAAGCTTTCTTT. Its protein product is CASSLALYTEAFF.

The rearrangement joins TRBV27 to TRBJ1-6, with D possibly matching TRBD1 (5 bases). V dropped 4 bases and J dropped 9 bases, with 16 bases sitting between them. This CDR3 comprises 15 residues. Germline CDR1 MNHEY, CDR2 SMNVEV (reference sequence). The chain's CDR3 is CASSSSPGVFSPLHF. The CDR3 DNA follows: TGTGCCAGCAGTTCCTCTCCGGGGGTGTTTTCACCCCTCCACTTT.

The CDR3: CASSLGWGSHTQYF. The CDR3 DNA reads as TGTGCCAGCAGCTTAGGTTGGGGTTCACATACGCAGTATTTT. V gene TRBV11-2 combines with J gene TRBJ2-3, with D uncertain. This CDR3 contains 14 residues. Trimming removed 1 base from V and 7 bases from J, with 12 bases in between. Germline-derived CDR1 and CDR2 are SGHAT and FQNNGV.